Listed here are 30 T cell receptor beta chains from one sample, sequenced in a study of response to subunit inactivated influenza vaccine. TCRdb processed the RT-PCR reads anew with MiXCR; each CDR3 protein has one entry. The sample consists of roughly 500,000 distinct CDR3 sequences, about 15% of them appearing once. The sequencing used CD4+ T cells sorted from PBMCs, collected 23 months after vaccination. The origin of the receptors is a man aged 50-75 years who received an inactivated influenza vaccine.

The rearrangement uses TRBV20-1 and TRBJ2-1; the match to TRBD2 covers 14 bases. The V segment lost 5 bases and the J segment 8 bases; nucleotides outside the gene matches: 8. This CDR3 contains 15 residues. Germline lookup yields CDR1 DFQATT and CDR2 SNEGSKA (reference sequence). The CDR3 sequence: CSAPGTSGGRHEQFF. CDR3 in DNA: TGCAGTGCTCCCGGGACTAGCGGGGGAAGACATGAGCAGTTCTTC.

The chain has TRBV5-5 and TRBJ2-3; D gene ambiguous. V lost 4 bases, J lost 2 bases, and 14 bases lay in between. Germline-derived CDR1 and CDR2 are SGHKS and YYEKEE (reference sequence). The CDR3 covers 15 residues. The CDR3 sequence is CASSPPGADTDTQYF. CDR3 bases: TGTGCCAGCAGCCCGCCCGGAGCTGACACAGATACGCAGTATTTT.

This clonotype occurred once. This chain links TRBV9 with TRBJ2-2; D gene ambiguous. This CDR3 spans 13 amino acids. The V gene's germline CDR1 is SGDLS and CDR2 YYNGEE. V lost 2 bases to trimming and J lost 4 bases, with 6 bases between them. The CDR3 sequence: CASSVVPTGELFF. The CDR3 DNA reads as TGTGCCAGCAGCGTGGTACCCACCGGGGAGCTGTTTTTT.

V usage is TRBV12-3 or TRBV12-4 and J usage is TRBJ2-7; 7 nucleotides match TRBD1. This CDR3 comprises 13 residues. V was pared by 3 bases and J by 6 bases, with 5 bases of the junction left unmatched. The CDR3 sequence: CASSFRQGGEQYF. DNA of the CDR3: TGTGCCAGCAGTTTTCGACAGGGCGGCGAGCAGTACTTC.

The chain combines TRBV6-1 with TRBJ2-1; 7 bases map to TRBD2. CDR3 length: 15 residues. J lost 7 bases, V lost 4 bases, and 10 bases had no gene match. The V gene's germline CDR1 is MNHNS and CDR2 SASEGT. Here the CDR3 DNA reads TGTGCCAGCAGTGGTGGCGGGAGTTTGGAAAATGAGCAGTTCTTC. Its protein product is CASSGGGSLENEQFF.

The chain carries TRBV10-2 and TRBJ2-1; 13 nucleotides agree with TRBD2. CDR1 and CDR2 (germline): WSHSY, SAAADI. Germline trimming cut 3 bases from V and 8 bases from J; bases unmatched to any gene: 4. CDR3 length: 15 amino acids. The CDR3 DNA reads TGCGCCAGCAGTGATGGACTAGCGGGGGTCGATGAGCAGTTCTTC. Encoded protein: CASSDGLAGVDEQFF.

This chain joins TRBV25-1 and TRBJ2-1; 7 nucleotides align to TRBD1. The CDR3 runs 13 residues. CDR1 is MGHDK, CDR2 SYGVNS, per germline. The V and J ends lost 3 bases and 15 bases, in that order; junction bases with no gene match: 11. The CDR3 spells CASSDPNRDRAFF. The CDR3 coding sequence is TGTGCCAGCAGTGACCCTAACCGGGACAGAGCGTTCTTC.

The chain has TRBV20-1 and TRBJ2-7; no clear D gene. Trimming took off 6 bases at V and 5 bases at J, with 14 bases between the two ends. This CDR3 comprises 12 residues. CDR1 and CDR2 (germline): DFQATT, SNEGSKA (reference sequence). DNA for the CDR3: TGCAGTGCGCCAGGATGGGCCGACGAGCAGTACTTC. This encodes CSAPGWADEQYF.

This clonotype has more than one count but fewer than ten. The chain recombines TRBV28 with TRBJ2-1; TRBD2 aligns across 11 bases. The CDR3 extends over 16 amino acids. V dropped 6 bases and J dropped 0; count of bases not matched to a gene: 4. CDR1 is MDHEN, CDR2 SYDVKM, per germline. As DNA, the CDR3 is TGTGCCAGCAGGGGGACTAGCGGAAACTCCTACAATGAGCAGTTCTTC. Translated: CASRGTSGNSYNEQFF.

This clonotype was counted only a few times. V and J are TRBV7-9 and TRBJ2-2, with TRBD1 as a possible D gene (6 bases). Germline CDR1 reads SEHNR; CDR2 reads FQNEAQ (reference sequence). V was shortened by 6 bases and J by 3 bases, with 11 bases between the two germline ends. CDR3 length: 14 amino acids. The CDR3 reads CASRAQGYTGELFF. The DNA of the CDR3 is TGTGCCAGCAGGGCCCAGGGGTACACCGGGGAGCTGTTTTTT.

The J gene is TRBJ2-1, the V gene TRBV6-2 or TRBV6-3; 7 nucleotides agree with TRBD1. The ends lost 6 bases at V and 6 bases at J; junction bases unmatched: 14. The germline V gene encodes CDR1 MNHEY and CDR2 SVGEGT. The CDR3 runs to 16 residues. The chain's CDR3 is CASRLGQARKGNEQFF. CDR3 nucleotide sequence: TGTGCCAGCAGACTCGGACAGGCCCGAAAGGGCAATGAGCAGTTCTTC.

This clonotype was seen many times. The V and J genes are TRBV10-3 and TRBJ2-2; D not certain. CDR1 is ENHRY and CDR2 is SYGVKD in the germline V gene. Trimming stripped 3 bases from V and 8 bases from J, with 10 bases between. CDR3 length: 13 residues. CDR3: CAISDDRVGELFF. The CDR3 coding sequence is TGTGCCATCAGTGACGATAGGGTAGGGGAGCTGTTTTTT.

This chain links TRBV20-1 with TRBJ2-7; 9 nucleotides line up with TRBD1. This CDR3 is built from 14 residues. Germline CDR1 and CDR2: DFQATT and SNEGSKA (reference sequence). Trimming took 0 bases from V and 4 from J; bases not matched to a gene: 4. The CDR3 loop reads CSARDSGQGYEQYF. The CDR3 DNA reads TGCAGTGCTAGAGATTCCGGACAGGGGTACGAGCAGTACTTC.

This clonotype has a handful of counts. The chain carries TRBV3-1 and TRBJ2-2; TRBD2 agrees at 9 bases. Germline trimming cut 6 bases from V and 6 bases from J; bases unmatched to any gene: 8. The CDR3 length is 15 residues. Per germline, CDR1 LGHDT and CDR2 YNNKEL (reference sequence). The CDR3 spells CASRPGLASAGELFF. In DNA, the CDR3 is TGTGCCAGCAGACCAGGACTAGCGAGCGCCGGGGAGCTGTTTTTT. The full variable domain, completed using reference TRBV3-1 and TRBJ2-2, is DTAVSQTPKYLVTQMGNDKSIKCEQNLGHDTMYWYKQDSKKFLKIMFSYNNKELIINETVPNRFSPKSPDKAHLNLHINSLELGDSAVYFCASRPGLASAGELFFGEGSRLTVL.

The chain links TRBV27 to TRBJ1-6; TRBD1 is a possible D gene (5 bases). The germline V and J ends were trimmed by 7 bases and 6 bases, with 13 bases remaining between them. Germline CDR1 is MNHEY and CDR2 is SMNVEV (reference sequence). The CDR3 runs 14 residues. The CDR3 loop is CASKLGVGNSPLHF. CDR3 DNA: TGTGCCAGCAAGTTGGGGGTGGGTAATTCACCCCTCCACTTT.

This chain connects TRBV20-1 to TRBJ2-3; TRBD2 matches 15 bases. The junction had 7 bases not matched to a gene; V was cut back by 5 bases and J by 1 base. The CDR3 is 17 residues long. Germline CDR1 DFQATT, CDR2 SNEGSKA (reference sequence). CDR3 residues: CSASRTSGRGGTDTQYF. The CDR3 DNA reads TGCAGTGCTTCCCGGACTAGCGGGAGGGGGGGCACAGATACGCAGTATTTT.

The J gene is TRBJ1-2, the V gene TRBV3-1, with D unresolved. V lost 0 bases, J lost 8 bases, and 28 bases lay in between. Germline CDR1 and CDR2: LGHDT and YNNKEL (reference sequence). The CDR3 runs to 19 residues. CDR3 sequence reads: CASSQEGPGLGLSAGGYTF. The CDR3 DNA sequence: TGTGCCAGCAGCCAAGAAGGACCCGGTCTGGGCCTCTCGGCGGGAGGCTACACCTTC.

The chain has TRBV5-4 and TRBJ1-1; 9 bases fit TRBD1. The CDR3 sequence is 16 residues long. The V gene's germline CDR1 is SGHNT and CDR2 YYREEE (reference sequence). The ends lost 4 bases at V and 1 base at J; junction bases unmatched: 8. CDR3 loop: CASSQQGARWNTEAFF. CDR3 DNA sequence: TGTGCCAGCAGCCAACAGGGGGCGAGGTGGAACACTGAAGCTTTCTTT.

The J gene is TRBJ2-1, the V gene TRBV5-5; 9 bases align to TRBD1. Germline V gene lookup returns CDR1 SGHKS and CDR2 YYEKEE (reference sequence). The V segment lost 4 bases and the J segment 4 bases; nucleotides outside the gene matches: 6. The CDR3 is 15 amino acids. CDR3 region: CASSPNRGQYNEQFF. The CDR3 coding sequence is TGTGCCAGCAGCCCAAACAGGGGGCAGTACAATGAGCAGTTCTTC.

This clonotype was observed a few times. This chain links TRBV3-1 with TRBJ1-2; D is uncertain. CDR1 LGHDT and CDR2 YNNKEL come from the germline V gene (reference sequence). The ends were cut back, 2 bases at V and 6 bases at J, with 4 bases in the middle. The CDR3 extends over 11 amino acids. The CDR3 reads CASSQFDGYTF. For the CDR3, the DNA is TGTGCCAGCAGCCAATTCGATGGCTACACCTTC.

This clonotype has only a few counts. The rearrangement joins TRBV20-1 to TRBJ2-1; D is perhaps TRBD2 (6 bases). Germline CDR1 reads DFQATT; CDR2 reads SNEGSKA (reference sequence). V lost 5 bases to trimming and J lost 8 bases, with 22 bases between them. The CDR3 has 15 amino acids. The CDR3 loop reads CSALRLSGTNYEQFF. The CDR3 DNA follows: TGCAGTGCTCTACGACTTAGCGGAACAAACTATGAGCAGTTCTTC.

The chain is built from TRBV19 and TRBJ1-1; no clear D. The V end was cut by 0 bases, the J end by 11 bases, with 10 bases between. Germline-derived CDR1 and CDR2 are LNHDA and SQIVND (reference sequence). The CDR3 is 12 amino acids. CDR3 residues: CASSIEATEAFF. Here the CDR3 DNA reads TGTGCCAGTAGTATAGAGGCGACCGAGGCTTTCTTT.

V is TRBV15 and J is TRBJ1-1; TRBD1 is a possible D gene (5 bases). In germline, CDR1 is LNHNV, CDR2 YYDKDF (reference sequence). V was shortened by 0 bases and J by 2 bases, with 10 bases between the two germline ends. There are 15 residues in the CDR3. The CDR3 protein is CATSRDRQLNTEAFF. For the CDR3, the DNA is TGTGCCACCAGCAGAGATCGACAGTTAAACACTGAAGCTTTCTTT.

The chain is built from TRBV5-1 and TRBJ2-1; 15 nucleotides agree with TRBD2. The CDR3 length is 15 residues. With V trimmed by 4 bases and J by 8 bases, 4 bases remained unmatched. In germline, CDR1 is SGHRS, CDR2 YFSETQ. CDR3 coding DNA: TGCGCCAGCAGCGGGGGACTAGCGGGGGGCGATGAGCAGTTCTTC. Its protein product is CASSGGLAGGDEQFF.

The V and J genes are TRBV20-1 and TRBJ2-3; 12 nucleotides match TRBD2. The CDR3 covers 16 residues. Germline CDR1 and CDR2: DFQATT and SNEGSKA (reference sequence). With V trimmed by 3 bases and J by 6 bases, 10 bases remained unmatched. DNA for the CDR3: TGCAGTGCTAGTCTGACTAGCGGGAGCGAAACGGATACGCAGTATTTT. Translated, it gives CSASLTSGSETDTQYF.

The chain joins TRBV20-1 to TRBJ2-5; D is uncertain. Deletions cut 2 bases from V and 5 bases from J, with 12 bases between. This CDR3 spans 13 amino acids. CDR1 is DFQATT and CDR2 is SNEGSKA in the germline V gene (reference sequence). This chain's CDR3 is CSARLSSIETQYF. CDR3 DNA: TGCAGTGCTAGACTCTCTAGTATTGAGACCCAGTACTTC.

This clonotype was recorded a few times. This chain uses TRBV7-7 with TRBJ2-5; TRBD2 aligns across 13 bases. Germline V gene lookup returns CDR1 SSHAT and CDR2 FNYEAQ (reference sequence). This CDR3 has 16 residues. J gave up 10 bases and V 5 bases, and 13 bases lay outside the gene matches. The DNA of the CDR3 is TGTGCCAGCAGCCCCCGGCGGACTAGCGGGAGTCATAACCAGTACTTC. It specifies CASSPRRTSGSHNQYF.

This clonotype has a handful of counts. The chain couples TRBV2 to TRBJ2-7; 13 nucleotides line up with TRBD2. Germline assignment: CDR1 SNHLY and CDR2 FYNNEI. The J segment lost 1 base and the V segment lost 6 bases, leaving 3 bases of the junction unmatched. This CDR3 is built from 15 residues. Here the CDR3 reads CASSILAGGSYEQYF. CDR3 nucleotide sequence: TGTGCCAGCAGCATACTAGCGGGAGGGTCCTACGAGCAGTACTTC.

J is TRBJ2-3 and V is TRBV11-1; TRBD1 agrees at 7 bases. The CDR3 is 18 amino acids. The germline CDR1 and CDR2 sequences are SGHAT and FQDESV (reference sequence). With 3 bases clipped from V and 2 bases from J, the junction kept 14 bases outside the gene matches. The CDR3 here is CASSFTRGRRGFTDTQYF. The CDR3 nucleotides are TGTGCCAGCAGCTTCACGAGGGGTCGCAGGGGGTTCACAGATACGCAGTATTTT.

V gene TRBV2 combines with J gene TRBJ2-1, with 16 bases lining up with TRBD2. Germline-derived CDR1 and CDR2 are SNHLY and FYNNEI. This CDR3 contains 16 residues. J was trimmed by 7 bases and V by 6 bases; bases with no gene match: 6. This CDR3 is CASRLGLAGGLNEQFF. The CDR3 DNA reads TGTGCCAGCAGATTGGGACTAGCGGGAGGGCTTAATGAGCAGTTCTTC.